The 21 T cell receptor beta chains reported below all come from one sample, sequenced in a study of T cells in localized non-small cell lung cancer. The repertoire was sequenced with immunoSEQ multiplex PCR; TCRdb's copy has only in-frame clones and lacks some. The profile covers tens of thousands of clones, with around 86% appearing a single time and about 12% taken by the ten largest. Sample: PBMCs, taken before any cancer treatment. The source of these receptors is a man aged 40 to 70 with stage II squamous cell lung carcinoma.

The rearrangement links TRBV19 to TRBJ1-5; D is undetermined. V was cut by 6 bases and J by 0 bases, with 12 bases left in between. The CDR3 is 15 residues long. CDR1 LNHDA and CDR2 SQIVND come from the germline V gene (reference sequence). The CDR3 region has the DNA TGTGCCAGTAGCCGGGGTGACTATAGCAATCAGCCCCAGCATTTT. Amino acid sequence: CASSRGDYSNQPQHF.

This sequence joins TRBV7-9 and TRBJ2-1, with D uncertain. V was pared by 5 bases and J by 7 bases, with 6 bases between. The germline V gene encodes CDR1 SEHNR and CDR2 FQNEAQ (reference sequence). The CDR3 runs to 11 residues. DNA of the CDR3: TGTGCCAGCAGCGCGGTAAATGAGCAGTTCTTC. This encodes CASSAVNEQFF.

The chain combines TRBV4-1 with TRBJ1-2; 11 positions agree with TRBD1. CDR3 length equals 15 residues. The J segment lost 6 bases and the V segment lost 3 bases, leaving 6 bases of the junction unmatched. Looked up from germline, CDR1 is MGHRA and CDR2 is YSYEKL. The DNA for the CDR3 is TGCGCCAGCAGCCACCGGGACAGGGGGAGGGATGGCTACACCTTC. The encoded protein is CASSHRDRGRDGYTF.

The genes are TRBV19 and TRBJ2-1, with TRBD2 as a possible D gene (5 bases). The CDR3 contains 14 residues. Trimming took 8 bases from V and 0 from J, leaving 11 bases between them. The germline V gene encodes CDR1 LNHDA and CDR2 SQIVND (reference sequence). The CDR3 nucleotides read TGTGCCAGTGCCCCGGGGAACTCCTACAATGAGCAGTTCTTC. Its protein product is CASAPGNSYNEQFF. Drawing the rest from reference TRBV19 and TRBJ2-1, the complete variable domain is DGGITQSPKYLFRKEGQNVTLSCEQNLNHDAMYWYRQDPGQGLRLIYYSQIVNDFQKGDIAEGYSVSREKKESFPLTVTSAQKNPTAFYLCASAPGNSYNEQFFGPGTRLTVL.

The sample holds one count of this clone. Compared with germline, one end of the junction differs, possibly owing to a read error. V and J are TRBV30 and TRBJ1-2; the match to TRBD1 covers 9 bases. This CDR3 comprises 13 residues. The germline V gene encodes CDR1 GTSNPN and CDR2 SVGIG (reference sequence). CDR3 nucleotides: TGTGCCTGGAGGGGGCGGGGACAGGGAGACCCCCATTTC. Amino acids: CAWRGRGQGDPHF.

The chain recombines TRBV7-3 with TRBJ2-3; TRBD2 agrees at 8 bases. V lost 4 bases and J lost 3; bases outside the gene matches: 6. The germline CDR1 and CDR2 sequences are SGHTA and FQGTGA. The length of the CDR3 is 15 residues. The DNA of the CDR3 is TGTGCCAGCAGCTCCCCGGGACTAGAGACAGATACGCAGTATTTT. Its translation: CASSSPGLETDTQYF.

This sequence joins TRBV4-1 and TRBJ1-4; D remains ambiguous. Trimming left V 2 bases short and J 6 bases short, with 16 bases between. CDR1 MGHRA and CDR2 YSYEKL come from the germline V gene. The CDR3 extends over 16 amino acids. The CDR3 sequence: CASSQPGREEYEKLFF. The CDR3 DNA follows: TGCGCCAGCAGCCAACCCGGGAGGGAGGAGTATGAAAAACTGTTTTTT.

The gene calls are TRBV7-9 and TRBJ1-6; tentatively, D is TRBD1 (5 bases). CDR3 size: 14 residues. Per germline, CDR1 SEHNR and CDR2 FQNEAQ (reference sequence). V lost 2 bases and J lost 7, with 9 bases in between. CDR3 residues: CASSLRAGNSPLHF. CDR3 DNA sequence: TGTGCCAGCAGCTTAAGGGCAGGGAATTCACCCCTCCACTTT. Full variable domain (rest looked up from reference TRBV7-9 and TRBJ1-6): DTGVSQNPRHKITKRGQNVTFRCDPISEHNRLYWYRQTLGQGPEFLTYFQNEAQLEKSRLLSDRFSAERPKGSFSTLEIQRTEQGDSAMYLCASSLRAGNSPLHFGNGTRLTVT.

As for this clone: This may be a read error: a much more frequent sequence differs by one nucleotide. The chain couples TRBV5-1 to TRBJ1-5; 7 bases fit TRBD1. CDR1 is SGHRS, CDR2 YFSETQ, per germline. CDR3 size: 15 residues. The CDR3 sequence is CASSLEGGSNQPRHF. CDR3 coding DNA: TGCGCCAGCAGCTTGGAAGGGGGCAGCAATCAGCCCCGGCATTTT.

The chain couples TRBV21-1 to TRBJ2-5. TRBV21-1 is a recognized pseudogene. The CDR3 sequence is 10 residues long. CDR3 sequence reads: CAGLGETQYF. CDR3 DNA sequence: TGTGCGGGTTTAGGAGAGACCCAGTACTTC.

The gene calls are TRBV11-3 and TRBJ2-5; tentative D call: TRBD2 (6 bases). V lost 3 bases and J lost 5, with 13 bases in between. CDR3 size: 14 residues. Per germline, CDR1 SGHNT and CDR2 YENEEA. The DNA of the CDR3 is TGTGCCAGCAGCTTGGCCACTAGCAGGGAGACCCAGTACTTC. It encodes CASSLATSRETQYF.

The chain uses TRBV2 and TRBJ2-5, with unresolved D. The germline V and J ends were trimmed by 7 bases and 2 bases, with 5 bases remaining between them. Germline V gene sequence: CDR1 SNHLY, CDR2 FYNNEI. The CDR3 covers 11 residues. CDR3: CASNLQETQYF. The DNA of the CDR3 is TGTGCCAGCAACTTACAAGAGACCCAGTACTTC.

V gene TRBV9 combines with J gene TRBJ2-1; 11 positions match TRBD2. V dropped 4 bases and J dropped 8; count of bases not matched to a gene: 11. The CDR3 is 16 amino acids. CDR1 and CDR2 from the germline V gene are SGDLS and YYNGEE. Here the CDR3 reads CASSPPSLAGVDEQFF. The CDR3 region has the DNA TGTGCCAGCAGCCCCCCCTCACTAGCGGGAGTGGATGAGCAGTTCTTC.

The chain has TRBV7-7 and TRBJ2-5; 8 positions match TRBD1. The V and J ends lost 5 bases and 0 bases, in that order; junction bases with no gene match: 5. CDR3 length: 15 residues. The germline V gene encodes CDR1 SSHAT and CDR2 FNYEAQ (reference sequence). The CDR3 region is CASSGSTGDQETQYF. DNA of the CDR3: TGTGCCAGCAGCGGATCGACAGGGGACCAAGAGACCCAGTACTTC.

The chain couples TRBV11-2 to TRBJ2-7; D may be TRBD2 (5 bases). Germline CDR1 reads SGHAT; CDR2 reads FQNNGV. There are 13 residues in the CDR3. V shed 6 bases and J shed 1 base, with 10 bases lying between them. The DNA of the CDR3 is TGTGCCAGCAGACCATGGGAGTCCTACGAGCAGTACTTC. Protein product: CASRPWESYEQYF.

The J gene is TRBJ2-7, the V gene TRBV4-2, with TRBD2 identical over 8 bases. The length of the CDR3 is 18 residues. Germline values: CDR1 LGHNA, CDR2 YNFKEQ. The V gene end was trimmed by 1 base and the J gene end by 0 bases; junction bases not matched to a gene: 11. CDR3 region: CASSQVPGLGAGSYEQYF. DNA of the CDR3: TGTGCCAGCAGCCAAGTCCCGGGACTAGGGGCGGGCTCCTACGAGCAGTACTTC.

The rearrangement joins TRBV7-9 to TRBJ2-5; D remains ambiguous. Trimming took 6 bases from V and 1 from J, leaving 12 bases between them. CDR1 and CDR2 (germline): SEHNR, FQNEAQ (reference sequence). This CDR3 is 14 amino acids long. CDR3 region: CASSLSRAQETQYF. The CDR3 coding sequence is TGTGCCAGCAGTCTCTCCCGGGCCCAAGAGACCCAGTACTTC.

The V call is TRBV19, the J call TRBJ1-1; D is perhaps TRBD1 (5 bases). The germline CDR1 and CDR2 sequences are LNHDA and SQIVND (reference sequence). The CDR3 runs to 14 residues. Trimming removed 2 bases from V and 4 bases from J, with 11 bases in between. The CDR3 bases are TGTGCCAGTAGTATAACGGGTGGGGCCACTGAAGCTTTCTTT. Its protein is CASSITGGATEAFF.

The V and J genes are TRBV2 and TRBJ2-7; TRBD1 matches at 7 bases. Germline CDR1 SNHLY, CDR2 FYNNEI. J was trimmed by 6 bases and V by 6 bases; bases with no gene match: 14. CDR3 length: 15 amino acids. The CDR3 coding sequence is TGTGCCAGCAGGGTAAGGGGGCCCAGTCAACCCGAGCAGTACTTC. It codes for CASRVRGPSQPEQYF.

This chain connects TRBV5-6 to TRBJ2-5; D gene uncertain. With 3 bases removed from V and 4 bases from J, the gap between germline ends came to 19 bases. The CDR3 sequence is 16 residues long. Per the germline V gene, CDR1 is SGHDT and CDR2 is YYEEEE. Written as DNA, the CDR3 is TGTGCCAGCAGCTCCTCCCTTGCAGGACCCCCAGAGACCCAGTACTTC. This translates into CASSSSLAGPPETQYF.

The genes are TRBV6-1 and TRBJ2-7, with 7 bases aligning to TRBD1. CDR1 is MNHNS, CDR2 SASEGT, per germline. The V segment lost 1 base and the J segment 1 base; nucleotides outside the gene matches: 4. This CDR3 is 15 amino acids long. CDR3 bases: TGTGCCAGCAGTGAAGGGCCAGGGGGATCCTACGAGCAGTACTTC. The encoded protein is CASSEGPGGSYEQYF.